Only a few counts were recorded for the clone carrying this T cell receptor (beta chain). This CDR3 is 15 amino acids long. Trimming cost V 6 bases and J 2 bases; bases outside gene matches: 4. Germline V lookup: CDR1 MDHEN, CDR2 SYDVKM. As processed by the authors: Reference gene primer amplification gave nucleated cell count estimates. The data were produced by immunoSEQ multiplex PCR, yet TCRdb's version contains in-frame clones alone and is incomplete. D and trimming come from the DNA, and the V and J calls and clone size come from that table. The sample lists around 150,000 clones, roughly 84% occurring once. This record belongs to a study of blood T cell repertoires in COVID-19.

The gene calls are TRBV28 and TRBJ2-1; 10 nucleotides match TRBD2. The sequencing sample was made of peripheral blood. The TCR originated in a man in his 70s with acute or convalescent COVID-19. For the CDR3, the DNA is TGTGCCAGCAGCCGACTAGCGGGCACCTACAATGAGCAGTTCTTC. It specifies CASSRLAGTYNEQFF.